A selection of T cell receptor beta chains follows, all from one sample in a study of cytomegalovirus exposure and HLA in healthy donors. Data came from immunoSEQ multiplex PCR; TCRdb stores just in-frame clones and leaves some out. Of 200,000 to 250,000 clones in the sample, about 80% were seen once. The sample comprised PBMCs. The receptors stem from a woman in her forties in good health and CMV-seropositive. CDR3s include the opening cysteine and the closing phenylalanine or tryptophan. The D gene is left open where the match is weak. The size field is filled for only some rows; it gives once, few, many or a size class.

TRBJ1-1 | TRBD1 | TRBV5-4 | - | TGTGCCAGCAGCATCAACAGGGGGGATACTGAAGCTTTCTTT | CASSINRGDTEAFF
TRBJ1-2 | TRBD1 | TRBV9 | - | TGTGCCAGCAGCGCCGGGACAGGGGGCTATGGCTACACCTTC | CASSAGTGGYGYTF
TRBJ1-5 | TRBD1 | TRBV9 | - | TGTGCCAGCAGCCCCAGAGGACAGGGCGATCAGCCCCAGCATTTT | CASSPRGQGDQPQHF
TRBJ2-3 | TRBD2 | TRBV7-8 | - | TGTGCCAGCAGCCCGACCGACGGGAGGGCCACAGATACGCAGTATTTT | CASSPTDGRATDTQYF
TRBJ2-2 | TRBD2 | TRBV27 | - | TGTGCCAGCAGTTCCTTAGGAGCGGGGATTTACACCGGGGAGCTGTTTTTT | CASSSLGAGIYTGELFF
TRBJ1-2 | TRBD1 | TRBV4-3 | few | TGCGCCAGCAGCCAAGACGGTACGCGGACAGGGACGTTCTTC | CASSQDGTRTGTFF
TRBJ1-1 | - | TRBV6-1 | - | TGTGCCAGCAGTGAATCGAGAGACACTGAAGCTTTCTTT | CASSESRDTEAFF
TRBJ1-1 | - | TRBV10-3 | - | TGTGCCATCAGTGAGAGGGGTACTGAAGCTTTCTTT | CAISERGTEAFF
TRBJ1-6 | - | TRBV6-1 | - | TGTGCCAGCAGGGGGGACTCTAATAATTCACCCCTCCACTTT | CASRGDSNNSPLHF
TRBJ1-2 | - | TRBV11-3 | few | TGTGCCAGCAGCTTAGACGGGCAGGGCAACTATGGCTACACCTTC | CASSLDGQGNYGYTF
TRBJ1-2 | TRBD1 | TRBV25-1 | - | TGTGCCAGCAGTGATCGCACAGGGGAAGCTAACTATGGCTACACCTTC | CASSDRTGEANYGYTF
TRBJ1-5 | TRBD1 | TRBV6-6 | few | TGTGCCAGCAGTCGTCGACAGGGTGATAGCAATCAGCCCCAGCATTTT | CASSRRQGDSNQPQHF
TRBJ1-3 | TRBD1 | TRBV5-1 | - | TGCGCCAGCAGCTTGGAAGGGACAGCGAACTCTGGAAACACCATATATTTT | CASSLEGTANSGNTIYF
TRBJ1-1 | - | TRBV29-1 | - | TGCAGCGTTGGAGGTGGGAGTAGCACTGAAGCTTTCTTT | CSVGGGSSTEAFF
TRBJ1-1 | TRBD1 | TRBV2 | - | TGTGCCAGCAGAGGACAGGGTGGAATGAACACTGAAGCTTTCTTT | CASRGQGGMNTEAFF
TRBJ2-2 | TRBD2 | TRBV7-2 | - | TGTGCCAGCAGCTTAGCAGCGGGAGTCAACACCGGGGAGCTGTTTTTT | CASSLAAGVNTGELFF
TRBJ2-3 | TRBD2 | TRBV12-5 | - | TGTGCTAGTGGCCTGGGGGGGGACACAGATACGCAGTATTTT | CASGLGGDTDTQYF
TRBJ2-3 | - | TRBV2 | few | TGTGCCAGCAGTGATACTAGCAGGCCCACAGATACGCAGTATTTT | CASSDTSRPTDTQYF
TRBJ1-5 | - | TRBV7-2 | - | TGTGCCAGCAGCTTAGGCGGGGGAATCTATCAGCCCCAGCATTTT | CASSLGGGIYQPQHF
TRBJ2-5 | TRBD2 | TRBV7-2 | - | TGTGCCAGCAGCTTAGCAAGCGGGGCAGGGGAGACCCAGTACTTC | CASSLASGAGETQYF
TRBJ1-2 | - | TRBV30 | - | TGTGCCTGGAGTGGTAACTCCTGGTCTCAAGCTAACTATGGCTACACCTTC | CAWSGNSWSQANYGYTF
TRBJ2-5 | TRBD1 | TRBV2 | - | TGTGCCAGCAGTGATTTGACAGGGGGCAAAGAGACCCAGTACTTC | CASSDLTGGKETQYF
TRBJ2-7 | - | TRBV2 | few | TGTGCCAGCATGCTCAGTTTGTACGAGCAGTACTTC | CASMLSLYEQYF
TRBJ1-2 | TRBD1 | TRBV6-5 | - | TGTGCCAGCAGTTACGGGACAGGGAATTATGGCTACACCTTC | CASSYGTGNYGYTF
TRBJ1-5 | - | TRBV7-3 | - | TGTGCCAGCAGCTCCACCCGGAATCAGCCCCAGCATTTT | CASSSTRNQPQHF
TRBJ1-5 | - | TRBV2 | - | TGTGCCAGCAGTCGAGAGCGGGTTTCAAGCAATCAGCCCCAGCATTTT | CASSRERVSSNQPQHF
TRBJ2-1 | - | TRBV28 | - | TGTTCGGCGGGTAGCGCAAACAATGAGCAGTTCTTC | CSAGSANNEQFF
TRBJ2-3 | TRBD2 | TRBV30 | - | TGTGCCTGGAATAGACTAGCGGGGGACACAGATACGCAGTATTTT | CAWNRLAGDTDTQYF
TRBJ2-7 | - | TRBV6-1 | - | TGTGCCAGCAACCGGCCAGGGCTCAACGAGCAGTACTTC | CASNRPGLNEQYF
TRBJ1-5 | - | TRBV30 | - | TGTGCCTGGAAAGAGACCCCTAGTCAGCCCCAGCATTTT | CAWKETPSQPQHF
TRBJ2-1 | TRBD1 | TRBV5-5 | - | TGTGCCAGCAGCTTGGGGACAGGGTCCTACAATGAGCAGTTCTTC | CASSLGTGSYNEQFF
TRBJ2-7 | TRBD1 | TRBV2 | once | TGTGCCAGCAGAGGGACAGGGCCTTACGAGCAGTACTTC | CASRGTGPYEQYF
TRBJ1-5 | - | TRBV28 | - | TGTGCCAGCAGAGTCCGCGGACTGGTTTTTAGCAATCAGCCCCAGCATTTT | CASRVRGLVFSNQPQHF
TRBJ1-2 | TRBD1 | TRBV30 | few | TGTGCCTGGAGCCAGGGGGTTGGCTACACCTTC | CAWSQGVGYTF
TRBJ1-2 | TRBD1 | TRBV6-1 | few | TGTGCCAGCACCCTGAGACAGGGGGGTATCTATGGCTACACCTTC | CASTLRQGGIYGYTF
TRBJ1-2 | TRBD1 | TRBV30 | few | TGTGCCTGGAAGGGACAGGGACCTTATGGCTACACCTTC | CAWKGQGPYGYTF
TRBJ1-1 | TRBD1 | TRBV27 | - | TGTGCCAGCTCCGGACAGGGGGCATCTGAAGCTTTCTTT | CASSGQGASEAFF
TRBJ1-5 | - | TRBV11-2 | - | TGTGCCAGCAGCTTGACACAGGGACGCAATCAGCCCCAGCATTTT | CASSLTQGRNQPQHF
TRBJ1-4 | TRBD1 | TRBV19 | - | TGTGCCAGTAGTCGCGCCAGGGGGGAGGTGGAAAAACTGTTTTTT | CASSRARGEVEKLFF
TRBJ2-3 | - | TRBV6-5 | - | TGTGCCAGCAAAGAGACAGATACGCAGTATTTT | CASKETDTQYF
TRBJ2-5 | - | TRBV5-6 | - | TGTGCCAGCAGTTCAACAGGGACATTAGCCCAAGAGACCCAGTACTTC | CASSSTGTLAQETQYF
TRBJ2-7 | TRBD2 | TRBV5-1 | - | TGCGCCAGCAGCGGGACTAGCGGGGGGCCGACCTACGAGCAGTACTTC | CASSGTSGGPTYEQYF
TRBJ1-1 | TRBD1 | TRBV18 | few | TGTGCCAGCTCGGGACAGGGGAACACTGAAGCTTTCTTT | CASSGQGNTEAFF
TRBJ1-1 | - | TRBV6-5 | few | TGTGCCAGCAGCCGCGACACTGAAGCTTTCTTT | CASSRDTEAFF
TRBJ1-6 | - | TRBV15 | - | TGTGCCACCAGCAGAGATCGGGGGGAGGGAGGGTCACCCCTCCACTTT | CATSRDRGEGGSPLHF
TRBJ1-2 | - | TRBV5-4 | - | TGTGCCAGCAGCGGATCTAGGGAGGGGGGGACGGTCTATGGCTACACCTTC | CASSGSREGGTVYGYTF
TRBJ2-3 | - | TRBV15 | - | TGTGCCACCAGCAGAGACCTAGACAGAAGCACAGATACGCAGTATTTT | CATSRDLDRSTDTQYF
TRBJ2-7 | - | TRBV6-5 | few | TGTGCCAGCAGTTACACCCCGGACAGTACCTACGAGCAGTACTTC | CASSYTPDSTYEQYF
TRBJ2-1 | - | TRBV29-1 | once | TGCAGCGTTAGGCAGGCCTCCTACAATGAGCAGTTCTTC | CSVRQASYNEQFF
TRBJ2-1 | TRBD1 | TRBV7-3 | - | TGTGCCAGCAGCTTGGGGGACAGGAGCTCCTACAATGAGCAGTTCTTC | CASSLGDRSSYNEQFF
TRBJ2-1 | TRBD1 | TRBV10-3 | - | TGTGCCATCAGTTCCTCGGGACAGGGGAAAAATGAGCAGTTCTTC | CAISSSGQGKNEQFF
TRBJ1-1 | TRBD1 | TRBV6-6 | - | TGTGCCAGCAGTTACCCGGGACAGTCGAACACTGAAGCTTTCTTT | CASSYPGQSNTEAFF
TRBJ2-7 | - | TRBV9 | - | TGTGCCAGCAGCCGAGCAGGGGTCAGCTCCTACGAGCAGTACTTC | CASSRAGVSSYEQYF
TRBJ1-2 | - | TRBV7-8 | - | TGTGCCAGCAGCTTAGGGAGGTGGGGGGACTATGGCTACACCTTC | CASSLGRWGDYGYTF